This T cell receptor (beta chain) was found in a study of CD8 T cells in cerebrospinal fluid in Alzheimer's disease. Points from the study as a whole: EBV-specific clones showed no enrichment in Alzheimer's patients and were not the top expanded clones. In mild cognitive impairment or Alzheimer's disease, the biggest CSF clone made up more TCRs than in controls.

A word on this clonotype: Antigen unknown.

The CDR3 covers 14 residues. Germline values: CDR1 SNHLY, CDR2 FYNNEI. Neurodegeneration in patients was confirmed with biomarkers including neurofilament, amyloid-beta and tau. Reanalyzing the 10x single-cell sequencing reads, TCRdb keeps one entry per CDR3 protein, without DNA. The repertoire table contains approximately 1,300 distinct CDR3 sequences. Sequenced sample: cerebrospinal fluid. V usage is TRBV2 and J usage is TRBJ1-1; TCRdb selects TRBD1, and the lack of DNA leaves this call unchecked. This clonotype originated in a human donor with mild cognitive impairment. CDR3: CASSQQGGVTEAFF. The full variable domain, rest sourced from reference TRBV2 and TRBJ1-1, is EPEVTQTPSHQVTQMGQEVILRCVPISNHLYFYWYRQILGQKVEFLVSFYNNEISEKSEIFDDQFSVERPDGSNFTLKIRSTKLEDSAMYFCASSQQGGVTEAFFGQGTRLTVV.